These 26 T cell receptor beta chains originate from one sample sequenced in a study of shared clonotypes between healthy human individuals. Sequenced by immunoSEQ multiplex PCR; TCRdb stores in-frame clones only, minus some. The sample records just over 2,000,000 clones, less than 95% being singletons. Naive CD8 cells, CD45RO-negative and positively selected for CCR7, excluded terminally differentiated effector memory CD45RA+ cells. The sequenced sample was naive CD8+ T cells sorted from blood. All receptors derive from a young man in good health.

CDR3 sequence reads: CASSYSGLGYYEQYF. The CDR3 DNA reads as TGTGCCAGCAGTTACTCGGGACTAGGGTATTATGAGCAGTACTTC. The chain joins TRBV6-5 to TRBJ2-7; TRBD2 matches at 8 bases. CDR3 length: 15 amino acids. V trimming: 0 bases; J trimming: 7 bases; junction bases outside the gene matches: 8. Germline CDR1 reads MNHEY; CDR2 reads SVGAGI.

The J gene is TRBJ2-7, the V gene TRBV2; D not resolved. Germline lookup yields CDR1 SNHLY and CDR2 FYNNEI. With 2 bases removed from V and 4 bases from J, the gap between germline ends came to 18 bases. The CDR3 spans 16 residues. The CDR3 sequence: CASSELMDWELYEQYF. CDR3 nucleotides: TGTGCCAGCAGTGAATTGATGGATTGGGAATTGTACGAGCAGTACTTC.

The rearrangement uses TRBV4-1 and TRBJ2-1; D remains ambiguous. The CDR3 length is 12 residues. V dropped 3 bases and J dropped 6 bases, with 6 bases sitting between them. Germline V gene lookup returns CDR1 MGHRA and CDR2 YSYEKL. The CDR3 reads CASSHGPNEQFF. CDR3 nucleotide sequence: TGCGCCAGCAGCCATGGCCCCAATGAGCAGTTCTTC.

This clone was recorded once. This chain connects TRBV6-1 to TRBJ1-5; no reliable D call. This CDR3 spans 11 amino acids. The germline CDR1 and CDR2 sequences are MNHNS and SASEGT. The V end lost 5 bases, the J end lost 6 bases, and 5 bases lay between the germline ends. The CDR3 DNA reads TGTGCCAGCAGTCTTGGTCAGCCCCAGCATTTT. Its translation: CASSLGQPQHF.

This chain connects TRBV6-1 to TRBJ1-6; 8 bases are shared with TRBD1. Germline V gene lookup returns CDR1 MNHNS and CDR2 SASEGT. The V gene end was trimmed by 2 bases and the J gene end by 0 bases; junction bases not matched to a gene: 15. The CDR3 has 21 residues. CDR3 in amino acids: CASSEFEQGVGGGSYNSPLHF. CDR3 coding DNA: TGTGCCAGCAGTGAATTTGAACAGGGGGTTGGAGGAGGCTCCTATAATTCACCCCTCCACTTT.

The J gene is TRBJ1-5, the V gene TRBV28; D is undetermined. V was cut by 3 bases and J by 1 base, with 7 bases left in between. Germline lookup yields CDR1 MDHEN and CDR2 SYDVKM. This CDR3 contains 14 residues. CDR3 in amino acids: CASSFPPSNQPQHF. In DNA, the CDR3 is TGTGCCAGCAGTTTCCCCCCGAGCAATCAGCCCCAGCATTTT.

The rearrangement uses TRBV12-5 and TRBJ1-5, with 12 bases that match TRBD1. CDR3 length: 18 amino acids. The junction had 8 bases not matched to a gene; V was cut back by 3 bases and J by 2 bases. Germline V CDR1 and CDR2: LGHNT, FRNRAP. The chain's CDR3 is CASGFLGTGGDGNQPQHF. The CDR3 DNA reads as TGTGCTAGTGGTTTCCTCGGGACAGGGGGCGATGGCAATCAGCCCCAGCATTTT.

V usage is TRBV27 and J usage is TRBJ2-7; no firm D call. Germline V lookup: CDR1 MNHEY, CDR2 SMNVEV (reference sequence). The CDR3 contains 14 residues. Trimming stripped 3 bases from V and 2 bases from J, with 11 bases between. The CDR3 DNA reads TGTGCCAGCAGTTTTAGTCCGCTGGCCTACGAGCAGTACTTC. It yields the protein CASSFSPLAYEQYF.

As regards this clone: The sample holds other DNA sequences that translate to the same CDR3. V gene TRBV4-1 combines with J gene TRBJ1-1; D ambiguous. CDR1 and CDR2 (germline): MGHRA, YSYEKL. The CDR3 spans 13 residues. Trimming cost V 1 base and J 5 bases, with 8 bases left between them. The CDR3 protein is CASSQVAGTEAFF. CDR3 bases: TGCGCCAGCAGCCAAGTTGCGGGTACTGAAGCTTTCTTT.

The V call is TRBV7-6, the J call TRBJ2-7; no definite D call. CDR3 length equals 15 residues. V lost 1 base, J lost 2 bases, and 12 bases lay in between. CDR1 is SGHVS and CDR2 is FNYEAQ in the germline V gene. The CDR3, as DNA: TGTGCCAGCAGCTTAGGGCCCGGGCTGACCTACGAGCAGTACTTC. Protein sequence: CASSLGPGLTYEQYF.

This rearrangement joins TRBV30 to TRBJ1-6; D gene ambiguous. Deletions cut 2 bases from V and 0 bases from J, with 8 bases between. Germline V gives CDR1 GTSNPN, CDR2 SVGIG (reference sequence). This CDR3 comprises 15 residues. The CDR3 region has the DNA TGTGCCTGGAGTCAGGAGAGCTCCTATAATTCACCCCTCCACTTT. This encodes CAWSQESSYNSPLHF. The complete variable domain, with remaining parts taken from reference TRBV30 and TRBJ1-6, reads SQTIHQWPATLVQPVGSPLSLECTVEGTSNPNLYWYRQAAGRGLQLLFYSVGIGQISSEVPQNLSASRPQDRQFILSSKKLLLSDSGFYLCAWSQESSYNSPLHFGNGTRLTVT.

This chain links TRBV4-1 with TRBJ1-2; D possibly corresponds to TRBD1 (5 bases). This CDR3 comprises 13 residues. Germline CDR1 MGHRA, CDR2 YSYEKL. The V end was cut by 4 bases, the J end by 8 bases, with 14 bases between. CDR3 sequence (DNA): TGCGCCAGCAGCCCACTTGGGGGGGTAGGCTACACCTTC. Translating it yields CASSPLGGVGYTF.

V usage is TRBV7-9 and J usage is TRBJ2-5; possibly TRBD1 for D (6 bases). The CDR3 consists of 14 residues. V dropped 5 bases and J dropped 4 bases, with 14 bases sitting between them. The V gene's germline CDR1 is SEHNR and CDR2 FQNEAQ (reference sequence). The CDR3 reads CASSELEGGETQYF. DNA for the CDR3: TGTGCCAGCAGCGAACTAGAAGGGGGAGAGACCCAGTACTTC.

CDR3 region: CASRTTGETGYEQYF. The CDR3 DNA reads TGTGCCAGCAGAACAACCGGCGAGACAGGCTACGAGCAGTACTTC. The J gene is TRBJ2-7, the V gene TRBV6-5; D perhaps matches TRBD1 (6 bases). This CDR3 contains 15 residues. V gave up 6 bases and J gave up 3 bases, with 18 bases separating them. Germline V gives CDR1 MNHEY, CDR2 SVGAGI.

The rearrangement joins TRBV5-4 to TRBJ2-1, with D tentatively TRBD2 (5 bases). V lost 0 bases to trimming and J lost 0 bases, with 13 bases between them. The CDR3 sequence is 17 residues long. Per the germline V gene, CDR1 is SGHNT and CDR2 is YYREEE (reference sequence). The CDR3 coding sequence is TGTGCCAGCAGCTTGGGGGAGTCCATCTCCTCCTACAATGAGCAGTTCTTC. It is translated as CASSLGESISSYNEQFF.

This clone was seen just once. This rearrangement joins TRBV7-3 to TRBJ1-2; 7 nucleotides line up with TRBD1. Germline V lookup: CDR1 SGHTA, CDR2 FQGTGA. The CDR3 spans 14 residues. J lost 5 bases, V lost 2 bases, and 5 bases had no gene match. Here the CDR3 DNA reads TGTGCCAGCAGCTTAGAAGGGACAGATTATGGCTACACCTTC. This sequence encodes CASSLEGTDYGYTF. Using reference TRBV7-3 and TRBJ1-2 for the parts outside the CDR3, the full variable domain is GAGVSQTPSNKVTEKGKYVELRCDPISGHTALYWYRQSLGQGPEFLIYFQGTGAADDSGLPNDRFFAVRPEGSVSTLKIQRTERGDSAVYLCASSLEGTDYGYTFGSGTRLTVV.

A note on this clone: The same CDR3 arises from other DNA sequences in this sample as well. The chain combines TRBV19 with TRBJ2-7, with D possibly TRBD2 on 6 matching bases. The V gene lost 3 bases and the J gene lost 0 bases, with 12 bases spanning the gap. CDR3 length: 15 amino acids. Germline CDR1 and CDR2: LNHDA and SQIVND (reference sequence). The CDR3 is CASSIESGSSYEQYF. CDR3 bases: TGTGCCAGTAGTATTGAGTCCGGGAGCTCCTACGAGCAGTACTTC.

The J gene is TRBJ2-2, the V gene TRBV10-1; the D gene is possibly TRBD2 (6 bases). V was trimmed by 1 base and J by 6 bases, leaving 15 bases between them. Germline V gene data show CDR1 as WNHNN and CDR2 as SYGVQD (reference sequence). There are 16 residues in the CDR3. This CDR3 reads CASSELPLGRPGELFF. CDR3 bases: TGCGCCAGCAGTGAGTTACCCCTGGGGAGGCCCGGGGAGCTGTTTTTT.

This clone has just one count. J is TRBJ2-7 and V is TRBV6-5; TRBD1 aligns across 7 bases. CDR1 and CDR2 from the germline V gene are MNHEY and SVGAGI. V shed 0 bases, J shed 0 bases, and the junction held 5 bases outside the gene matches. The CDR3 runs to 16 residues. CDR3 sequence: CASSYSQDRSSYEQYF. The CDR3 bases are TGTGCCAGCAGTTACTCCCAGGACAGGAGCTCCTACGAGCAGTACTTC.

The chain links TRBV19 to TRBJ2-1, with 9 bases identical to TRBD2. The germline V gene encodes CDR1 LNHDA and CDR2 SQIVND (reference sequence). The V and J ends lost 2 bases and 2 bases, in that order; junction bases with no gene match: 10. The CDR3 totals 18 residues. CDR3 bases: TGTGCCAGTAGTATAAATTGGTGGCGGGAGGGAACCTACAATGAGCAGTTCTTC. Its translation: CASSINWWREGTYNEQFF. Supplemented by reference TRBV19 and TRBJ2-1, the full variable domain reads DGGITQSPKYLFRKEGQNVTLSCEQNLNHDAMYWYRQDPGQGLRLIYYSQIVNDFQKGDIAEGYSVSREKKESFPLTVTSAQKNPTAFYLCASSINWWREGTYNEQFFGPGTRLTVL.

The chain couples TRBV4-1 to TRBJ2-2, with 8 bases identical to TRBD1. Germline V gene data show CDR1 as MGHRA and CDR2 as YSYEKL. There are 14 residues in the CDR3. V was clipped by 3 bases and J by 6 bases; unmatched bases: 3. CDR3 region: CASSQAGGPGELFF. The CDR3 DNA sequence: TGCGCCAGCAGCCAGGCAGGGGGCCCCGGGGAGCTGTTTTTT.

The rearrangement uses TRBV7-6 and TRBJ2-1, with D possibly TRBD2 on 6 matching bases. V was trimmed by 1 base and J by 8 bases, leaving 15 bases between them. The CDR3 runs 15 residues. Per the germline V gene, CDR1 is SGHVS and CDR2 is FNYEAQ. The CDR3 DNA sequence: TGTGCCAGCAGCTTAGGACTAGAGTTCCTGGATGAGCAGTTCTTC. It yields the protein CASSLGLEFLDEQFF.

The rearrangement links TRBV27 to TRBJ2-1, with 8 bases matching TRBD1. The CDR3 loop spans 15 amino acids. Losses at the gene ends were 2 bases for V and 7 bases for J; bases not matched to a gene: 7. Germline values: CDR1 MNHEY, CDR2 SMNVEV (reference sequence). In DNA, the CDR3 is TGTGCCAGCAGTTTAAGGACAGGGATAATGAATGAGCAGTTCTTC. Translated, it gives CASSLRTGIMNEQFF.

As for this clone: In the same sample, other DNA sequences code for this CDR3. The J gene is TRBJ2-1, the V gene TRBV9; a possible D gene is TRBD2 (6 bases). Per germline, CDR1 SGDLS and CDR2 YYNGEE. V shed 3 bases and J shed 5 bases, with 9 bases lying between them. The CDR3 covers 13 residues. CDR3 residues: CASSAGLDNEQFF. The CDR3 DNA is TGTGCCAGCAGCGCGGGACTGGACAATGAGCAGTTCTTC.

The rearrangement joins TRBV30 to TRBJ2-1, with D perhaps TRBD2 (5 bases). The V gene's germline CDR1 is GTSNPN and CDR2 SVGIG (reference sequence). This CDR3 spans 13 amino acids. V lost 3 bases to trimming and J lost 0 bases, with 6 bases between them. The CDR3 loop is CAWRDFSYNEQFF. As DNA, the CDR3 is TGTGCCTGGAGGGACTTCTCCTACAATGAGCAGTTCTTC.

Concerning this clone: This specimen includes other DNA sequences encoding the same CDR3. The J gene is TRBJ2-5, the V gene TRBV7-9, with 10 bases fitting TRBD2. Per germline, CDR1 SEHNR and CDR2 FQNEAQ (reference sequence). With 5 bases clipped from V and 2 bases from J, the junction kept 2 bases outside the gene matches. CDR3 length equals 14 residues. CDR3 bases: TGTGCCAGCAGCCCGACTAGCGGGCAAGAGACCCAGTACTTC. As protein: CASSPTSGQETQYF.